Listed here are 26 T cell receptor beta chains from one sample, sequenced in a study of blood T cells in healthy people across ages. Then a second PCR, running roughly 6 to 11 cycles, was carried out with a sample-barcoded 5' primer and a J-beta primer mix. One entry per CDR3 protein results from TCRdb running MiXCR on the 5' RACE reads. The sample lists 1.5 million to 2 million distinct CDR3 sequences; approximately 30% were seen once. Sequencing was done on a sample of blood. These receptors all come from a woman aged 25 to 45 in good health.

This clonotype turned up a few times. The chain combines TRBV29-1 with TRBJ2-1; 13 nucleotides agree with TRBD2. CDR1 and CDR2 (germline): SQVTM, ANQGSEA. The V gene end was trimmed by 2 bases and the J gene end by 9 bases; junction bases not matched to a gene: 7. This CDR3 region has 15 residues. Written as DNA, the CDR3 is TGCAGCGTTGAACGAACTAGCGGGGGGGCCGTTGAGCAGTTCTTC. Amino acid sequence: CSVERTSGGAVEQFF.

This clonotype has only a few counts. Given a much more abundant clone one base away, this may be a read error. The J gene is TRBJ2-5, the V gene TRBV29-1, with 7 bases identical to TRBD2. The germline CDR1 and CDR2 sequences are SQVTM and ANQGSEA. Unmatched junction bases numbered 10, after V lost 4 bases and J lost 2 bases. This CDR3 contains 15 residues. The CDR3 here is CSVAPASGHQETQYF. The CDR3 bases are TGCAGCGTTGCCCCCGCTAGCGGCCATCAAGAGACCCAGTACTTC.

This clonotype was counted ten times or more. The rearrangement joins TRBV7-2 to TRBJ1-1; 8 bases line up with TRBD1. This CDR3 has 15 amino acids. Germline CDR1 reads SGHTA; CDR2 reads FQGNSA. The V and J ends lost 2 bases and 1 base, in that order; junction bases with no gene match: 3. The DNA for the CDR3 is TGTGCCAGCAGCTTACAGGGGGCGCAGAACACTGAAGCTTTCTTT. Its translation is CASSLQGAQNTEAFF.

J is TRBJ2-1 and V is TRBV20-1; tentatively, D is TRBD2 (5 bases). CDR1 and CDR2 (germline): DFQATT, SNEGSKA (reference sequence). With 1 base removed from V and 8 bases from J, the gap between germline ends came to 15 bases. The CDR3 is 14 residues long. For the CDR3, the DNA is TGCAGTGCTAGAGGTGCGGGCTCAGTTTATGAGCAGTTCTTC. It translates to CSARGAGSVYEQFF.

The chain links TRBV7-9 to TRBJ2-5; D might be TRBD1 (6 bases). This CDR3 contains 14 residues. The V and J ends lost 4 bases and 5 bases respectively, with 14 bases between them. Germline loops: CDR1 SEHNR, CDR2 FQNEAQ (reference sequence). In nucleotides, the CDR3 is TGTGCCAGCAGCTACTTCGACAGGAGGGAGACCCAGTACTTC. Residues: CASSYFDRRETQYF.

The chain couples TRBV27 to TRBJ2-1, with TRBD2 matching over 9 bases. Germline CDR1 is MNHEY and CDR2 is SMNVEV (reference sequence). This CDR3 region has 16 residues. Losses at the gene ends were 3 bases for V and 3 bases for J; bases not matched to a gene: 6. CDR3 sequence: CASSFGLATIYNEQFF. The CDR3 DNA is TGTGCCAGCAGTTTCGGACTAGCGACTATCTACAATGAGCAGTTCTTC.

This clonotype was seen more than once but under ten times. This chain links TRBV10-3 with TRBJ1-1; D is perhaps TRBD1 (5 bases). Germline-derived CDR1 and CDR2 are ENHRY and SYGVKD. The CDR3 is 15 amino acids. V lost 5 bases and J lost 4, with 17 bases in between. The CDR3 DNA follows: TGTGCCATCAGTAAAGGGGTCTCCACTCGCACTGAAGCTTTCTTT. Translating it yields CAISKGVSTRTEAFF.

The V call is TRBV7-2, the J call TRBJ2-5, with TRBD1 matching 9 bases. The last part of the DNA fits TRBJ2-7 better; the J call may be wrong. This CDR3 has 15 amino acids. Germline lookup yields CDR1 SGHTA and CDR2 FQGNSA. The CDR3 is CASSLDGTGLYEQYF. The CDR3 DNA sequence: TGTGCCAGCAGCCTGGATGGGACAGGGCTCTACGAGCAGTACTTC.

This clonotype was picked up many times. V gene TRBV14 combines with J gene TRBJ2-7; 8 nucleotides agree with TRBD1. CDR3 size: 16 residues. V was clipped by 0 bases and J by 4 bases; unmatched bases: 8. CDR1 and CDR2 from the germline V gene are SGHDN and FVKESK. The CDR3 coding sequence is TGTGCCAGCAGCCAAGAAATAGGGACAGGCGGTTACGAGCAGTACTTC. The encoded protein is CASSQEIGTGGYEQYF. Looking up the rest from reference TRBV14 and TRBJ2-7 gives the full variable domain: EAGVTQFPSHSVIEKGQTVTLRCDPISGHDNLYWYRRVMGKEIKFLLHFVKESKQDESGMPNNRFLAERTGGTYSTLKVQPAELEDSGVYFCASSQEIGTGGYEQYFGPGTRLTVT.

Only a few counts were recorded for this clonotype. The CDR3 reads CASSPGTGTIRGYTF. In nucleotides, the CDR3 is TGTGCCAGCAGCCCTGGGACAGGGACTATTCGGGGCTACACCTTC. The V and J genes are TRBV14 and TRBJ1-2; 9 nucleotides line up with TRBD1. V trimming: 4 bases; J trimming: 8 bases; junction bases outside the gene matches: 11. The CDR3 consists of 15 residues. From germline, CDR1 is SGHDN and CDR2 FVKESK. Combining the CDR3 with reference TRBV14 and TRBJ1-2 gives the whole variable domain EAGVTQFPSHSVIEKGQTVTLRCDPISGHDNLYWYRRVMGKEIKFLLHFVKESKQDESGMPNNRFLAERTGGTYSTLKVQPAELEDSGVYFCASSPGTGTIRGYTFGSGTRLTVV.

The chain employs TRBV20-1 and TRBJ1-5; the D gene is possibly TRBD1 (5 bases). Germline CDR1 reads DFQATT; CDR2 reads SNEGSKA (reference sequence). The V end lost 7 bases, the J end lost 4 bases, and 14 bases lay between the germline ends. The CDR3 sequence is 13 residues long. CDR3 region: CSVSQGLNQPQHF. CDR3 nucleotides: TGCAGTGTCTCCCAGGGTCTAAATCAGCCCCAGCATTTT.

The V gene is TRBV5-1, the J gene TRBJ2-7; 9 bases match TRBD1. The CDR3 spans 15 residues. V shed 4 bases and J 2 bases; nucleotides not matched to a gene: 7. CDR1 is SGHRS and CDR2 is YFSETQ in the germline V gene. As DNA, the CDR3 is TGCGCCAGCAGCCCCACAGGGGGCCGAGCCTACGAGCAGTACTTC. The encoded protein is CASSPTGGRAYEQYF. The whole variable domain, filled in from reference TRBV5-1 and TRBJ2-7, reads KAGVTQTPRYLIKTRGQQVTLSCSPISGHRSVSWYQQTPGQGLQFLFEYFSETQRNKGNFPGRFSGRQFSNSRSEMNVSTLELGDSALYLCASSPTGGRAYEQYFGPGTRLTVT.

The CDR3 DNA reads TGCGCCAGCAGCCCGGACAGGGATGGAGAAAAACTGTTTTTT. Translation: CASSPDRDGEKLFF. The chain is built from TRBV5-1 and TRBJ1-4; 8 bases map to TRBD1. This CDR3 has 14 residues. CDR1 SGHRS and CDR2 YFSETQ come from the germline V gene. V lost 4 bases to trimming and J lost 8 bases; unmatched junction nucleotides: 7.

Regarding this clonotype: A much more abundant neighbour one base away suggests this may be a read error. The V and J genes are TRBV2 and TRBJ2-5; a possible D gene is TRBD1 (5 bases). The DNA end favors TRBJ2-1, so the J call may be wrong. This CDR3 spans 15 amino acids. The germline V gene has CDR1 SNHLY and CDR2 FYNNEI. The CDR3, as DNA: TGTGCCAGCGATTCCCAGGGCAGAGACCAAGAGACCCAGTTCTTC. Translating it yields CASDSQGRDQETQFF.

This clonotype was found many times. This chain links TRBV7-2 with TRBJ1-2; possibly TRBD1 for D (6 bases). Germline values: CDR1 SGHTA, CDR2 FQGNSA. Trimming took off 6 bases at V and 4 bases at J, with 18 bases between the two ends. This CDR3 is 15 amino acids long. This CDR3 reads CASRSHRETLYGYTF. DNA of the CDR3: TGTGCCAGCAGATCCCACAGGGAAACCCTCTATGGCTACACCTTC.

Concerning this clonotype: This may stem from a read error, because a much larger clone lies one nucleotide away. This rearrangement joins TRBV27 to TRBJ2-7; the match to TRBD1 covers 7 bases. Germline V lookup: CDR1 MNHEY, CDR2 SMNVEV (reference sequence). There are 13 residues in the CDR3. The CDR3 DNA reads TGTGCCAGCAAATACAGGGGAACCTACGAGCAGGACTTC. Amino acid sequence: CASKYRGTYEQDF.

This clonotype has only a few counts. This chain uses TRBV7-2 with TRBJ2-1; unclear D gene. CDR1 and CDR2 (germline): SGHTA, FQGNSA. With 2 bases removed from V and 8 bases from J, the gap between germline ends came to 7 bases. The CDR3 is 12 amino acids. This chain's CDR3 is CASSLSHYEQFF. The CDR3 coding sequence is TGTGCCAGCAGCTTATCCCACTATGAGCAGTTCTTC.

This clonotype came up a few times. This chain uses TRBV20-1 with TRBJ1-4; possible D gene TRBD1, 5 bases. The V end was cut by 2 bases, the J end by 6 bases, with 13 bases between. Germline loops: CDR1 DFQATT, CDR2 SNEGSKA (reference sequence). There are 14 residues in the CDR3. The CDR3 spells CSARSDSYHEKLFF. CDR3 DNA sequence: TGCAGTGCTAGATCCGACAGTTACCATGAAAAACTGTTTTTT.

As for this clonotype: This could be a read error, since a much larger clone is one nucleotide away. The chain uses TRBV7-9 and TRBJ1-4, with no clear D. CDR1 is SEHNR, CDR2 FQNEAQ, per germline (reference sequence). This CDR3 spans 14 amino acids. In DNA form, the CDR3 reads TGTGCCAGCAGCTTAGGTCAGACTAATGAAAAACTGGTTTTT. Protein: CASSLGQTNEKLVF. The variable domain in full, with the rest retrieved from reference TRBV7-9 and TRBJ1-4, is DTGVSQNPRHKITKRGQNVTFRCDPISEHNRLYWYRQTLGQGPEFLTYFQNEAQLEKSRLLSDRFSAERPKGSFSTLEIQRTEQGDSAMYLCASSLGQTNEKLVFGSGTQLSVL.

This clonotype was observed a few times. This CDR3 reads CASSLPRDGTDTQYF. In DNA form, the CDR3 reads TGCGCCAGCAGCTTGCCTAGGGACGGAACAGATACGCAGTATTTT. V and J are TRBV5-1 and TRBJ2-3; TRBD1 or TRBD2 may be the D gene (5 bases each). Trimming took 1 base from V and 3 from J, leaving 12 bases between them. CDR1 and CDR2 from the germline V gene are SGHRS and YFSETQ. The CDR3 contains 15 residues.

This clonotype was observed a few times. At one end the junction does not follow the germline gene, possibly because of a read error. The V and J genes are TRBV5-1 and TRBJ2-6; the D call may be TRBD1 or TRBD2 (5 bases each). The CDR3 contains 17 residues. Germline CDR1 reads SGHRS; CDR2 reads YFSETQ. CDR3 sequence (DNA): TGCGCCAGCAGCTTGCGCCCCAGAGGGACCGGGGCCAACGTCCGGACTTTC. Its translation is CASSLRPRGTGANVRTF.

This clonotype was found many times. The rearrangement uses TRBV7-9 and TRBJ2-1, with 7 nucleotides matching TRBD2. This CDR3 has 11 residues. V shed 5 bases, J shed 10 bases, and the junction held 2 bases outside the gene matches. Germline loops: CDR1 SEHNR, CDR2 FQNEAQ (reference sequence). The CDR3 loop is CASSGLGEQFF. The CDR3 DNA sequence: TGTGCCAGCAGCGGACTAGGGGAGCAGTTCTTC.

The chain links TRBV4-1 to TRBJ1-1; 8 nucleotides match TRBD1. The V segment lost 0 bases and the J segment 5 bases; nucleotides outside the gene matches: 5. Germline V gene lookup returns CDR1 MGHRA and CDR2 YSYEKL. There are 15 residues in the CDR3. The CDR3, as DNA: TGCGCCAGCAGCCAAGATCTCGGACAGGGTACTGAAGCTTTCTTT. This gives the protein CASSQDLGQGTEAFF.

This clonotype has a count of ten or more. The rearrangement uses TRBV5-1 and TRBJ2-4; possible D gene TRBD1, 6 bases. V lost 4 bases to trimming and J lost 1 base, with 12 bases between them. There are 15 residues in the CDR3. Per the germline V gene, CDR1 is SGHRS and CDR2 is YFSETQ. CDR3 bases: TGCGCCAGCAGCCCCTATCAGGGGGCCAAAAACATTCAGTACTTC. This sequence encodes CASSPYQGAKNIQYF.

With regard to this clonotype: At one end the junction does not follow the germline gene, possibly because of a read error. J is TRBJ2-7 and V is TRBV18; D is possibly TRBD2 (7 bases). The CDR3 extends over 13 amino acids. CDR1 is KGHSH and CDR2 is LQKENI in the germline V gene. DNA of the CDR3: TGTACCAGCTCACCTACGGGGGGCCACGAGCAGTACTTC. Residues: CTSSPTGGHEQYF.

The rearrangement uses TRBV12-3 or TRBV12-4 and TRBJ2-7, with TRBD1 matching 7 bases. J was trimmed by 6 bases and V by 5 bases; bases with no gene match: 7. The CDR3 covers 13 residues. CDR3 amino acids: CASSTHRGGEQYF. In DNA, the CDR3 is TGTGCCAGCAGTACCCACAGGGGCGGCGAGCAGTACTTC.